This TCR beta chain was sequenced during a study of T cells after yellow fever vaccination. The V and J ends lost 0 bases and 6 bases respectively, with 9 bases between them. Germline CDR1 reads KGHSH; CDR2 reads LQKENI. The CDR3 runs to 14 residues. This clonotype was detected ten times or more. Each CDR3 protein is one row after TCRdb ran MiXCR on the 5' RACE reads. The sample records 250,000 or so distinct CDR3 sequences, about 3.9% being singletons. V usage is TRBV18 and J usage is TRBJ2-1; D call uncertain. This clonotype originated in a man in his late teens or twenties who received the YFV17D yellow fever vaccine. The source material was PBMCs, sampled 15 days after the yellow fever booster vaccination. In DNA form, the CDR3 reads TGTGCCAGCTCACCACCGGTGAGCTCCAATGAGCAGTTCTTC. Encoded protein: CASSPPVSSNEQFF.